Listed below are T cell receptor beta chains from one sample, sequenced in a study of radiotherapy plus CTLA-4 blockade in lung cancer. Some clones are missing from TCRdb's copy, which holds only in-frame ones; the method was immunoSEQ multiplex PCR. The sample holds tens of thousands of clones, 83% seen once. Sequencing was performed on peripheral blood, taken from a patient treated with radiotherapy plus ipilimumab. The receptors were gathered from a human donor with non-small cell lung cancer who had stable disease on radiotherapy plus ipilimumab. Both conserved end residues are part of each CDR3. Each record gives: clone size, V gene, J gene, D gene, CDR3 protein, CDR3 DNA. D genes are given only for firm matches. Expanded clones get a size class; other rows say once, few or many, or leave the size out.

size: -; V: TRBV7-2; J: TRBJ2-2; D: -; CDR3: CASSLVGGGGELFF; DNA: TGTGCCAGCAGCTTAGTAGGGGGTGGCGGGGAGCTGTTTTTT
size: once; V: TRBV7-2; J: TRBJ2-5; D: -; CDR3: CASSMNQGQETQYF; DNA: TGTGCCAGCAGCATGAATCAGGGCCAAGAGACCCAGTACTTC
size: once; V: TRBV27; J: TRBJ1-2; D: -; CDR3: CASRDTGNYGYTF; DNA: TGTGCCAGCAGGGACACTGGCAACTATGGCTACACCTTC
size: -; V: TRBV7-9; J: TRBJ1-5; D: TRBD1; CDR3: CASSPSGGDQPQHF; DNA: TGTGCCAGCAGCCCCTCAGGGGGGGATCAGCCCCAGCATTTT
size: -; V: TRBV10-1; J: TRBJ1-1; D: -; CDR3: CASSGAGDAAEAFF; DNA: TGCGCCAGCAGTGGTGCCGGGGATGCCGCTGAAGCTTTCTTT
size: -; V: TRBV6-1; J: TRBJ1-2; D: -; CDR3: CASSAQGNTNYGYTF; DNA: TGTGCCAGCAGCGCTCAGGGTAATACTAACTATGGCTACACCTTC
size: -; V: TRBV2; J: TRBJ2-5; D: -; CDR3: CASSEGGWGRETQYF; DNA: TGTGCCAGCAGTGAAGGCGGGTGGGGGAGAGAGACCCAGTACTTC
size: -; V: TRBV9; J: TRBJ2-7; D: -; CDR3: CASSKGNVGTWDYEQYF; DNA: TGTGCCAGCAGTAAAGGAAATGTCGGGACGTGGGACTACGAGCAGTACTTC
size: -; V: TRBV2; J: TRBJ2-7; D: -; CDR3: CASKRSVASYEQYF; DNA: TGTGCCAGCAAAAGGTCAGTTGCCTCCTACGAGCAGTACTTC
size: -; V: TRBV11-2; J: TRBJ1-5; D: -; CDR3: CASSLVATGEYAYQHF; DNA: TGTGCCAGCAGCTTAGTCGCGACAGGCGAGTACGCTTACCAGCATTTT
size: -; V: TRBV6-1; J: TRBJ2-5; D: TRBD1; CDR3: CASNRQGKETQYF; DNA: TGTGCCAGCAACAGACAGGGGAAGGAGACCCAGTACTTC
size: few; V: TRBV6-1; J: TRBJ1-3; D: -; CDR3: CASSERGGSF; DNA: TGTGCCAGCAGTGAACGCGGGGGGTCTTTT
size: -; V: TRBV18; J: TRBJ1-5; D: -; CDR3: CASSPPGPNQPQHF; DNA: TGTGCCAGCTCACCCCCTGGGCCCAATCAGCCCCAGCATTTT
size: -; V: TRBV7-3; J: TRBJ2-5; D: -; CDR3: CASSSGGKETQYF; DNA: TGTGCCAGCAGCAGCGGAGGAAAAGAGACCCAGTACTTC
size: -; V: TRBV6-5; J: TRBJ2-2; D: -; CDR3: CASGYRGGGTGELFF; DNA: TGTGCCAGCGGGTACAGGGGAGGAGGGACCGGGGAGCTGTTTTTT
size: -; V: TRBV30; J: TRBJ1-6; D: TRBD1; CDR3: CAWTGGSNSPLHF; DNA: TGTGCCTGGACAGGGGGAAGTAATTCACCCCTCCACTTT
size: -; V: TRBV18; J: TRBJ1-2; D: -; CDR3: CASSPPSTEFYGYTF; DNA: TGTGCCAGCTCACCACCGTCGACAGAGTTCTATGGCTACACCTTC
size: -; V: TRBV9; J: TRBJ2-7; D: TRBD1; CDR3: CASSPRQGGSYEQYF; DNA: TGTGCCAGCAGCCCCCGACAGGGGGGCTCCTACGAGCAGTACTTC
size: -; V: TRBV6-1; J: TRBJ2-2; D: -; CDR3: CASSEALAGAGELFF; DNA: TGTGCCAGCAGTGAAGCGCTGGCTGGCGCCGGGGAGCTGTTTTTT
size: -; V: TRBV27; J: TRBJ1-2; D: -; CDR3: CASSLYGGVNYGYTF; DNA: TGTGCCAGCAGTTTATACGGAGGGGTGAACTATGGCTACACCTTC
size: -; V: TRBV2; J: TRBJ1-3; D: -; CDR3: CASKIRVSGNTIYF; DNA: TGTGCCAGCAAGATCAGGGTATCTGGAAACACCATATATTTT
size: -; V: TRBV9; J: TRBJ2-2; D: -; CDR3: CASSVRSGRGELFF; DNA: TGTGCCAGCAGCGTCCGATCGGGAAGGGGGGAGCTGTTTTTT
size: -; V: TRBV5-8; J: TRBJ2-7; D: -; CDR3: CASSRSGQYF; DNA: TGTGCCAGCAGCAGGTCCGGGCAGTACTTC
size: -; V: TRBV30; J: TRBJ2-5; D: -; CDR3: CAWTPGRIQETQYF; DNA: TGTGCCTGGACTCCGGGACGGATACAAGAGACCCAGTACTTC
size: -; V: TRBV19; J: TRBJ2-1; D: TRBD2; CDR3: CASGVGLAGRRSYNEQFF; DNA: TGTGCCAGCGGGGTGGGGCTAGCGGGGAGGAGGTCCTACAATGAGCAGTTCTTC
size: few; V: TRBV7-9; J: TRBJ2-7; D: -; CDR3: CASSPSTAREQYF; DNA: TGTGCCAGCAGCCCTTCGACAGCGAGGGAGCAGTACTTC
size: -; V: TRBV19; J: TRBJ1-1; D: TRBD1; CDR3: CATRGQMNTEAFF; DNA: TGTGCCACCCGGGGACAGATGAACACTGAAGCTTTCTTT
size: once; V: TRBV28; J: TRBJ1-5; D: -; CDR3: CASSSPLRGKFDQPQHF; DNA: TGTGCCAGCAGTTCCCCACTCAGGGGTAAATTCGATCAGCCCCAGCATTTT
size: -; V: TRBV30; J: TRBJ2-5; D: -; CDR3: CASGTSGLETQYF; DNA: TGTGCCTCCGGGACGTCGGGCTTGGAGACCCAGTACTTC
size: few; V: TRBV7-6; J: TRBJ1-1; D: -; CDR3: CASSFDSNTEAFF; DNA: TGTGCCAGCAGCTTTGACAGTAACACTGAAGCTTTCTTT
size: -; V: TRBV28; J: TRBJ1-2; D: TRBD1; CDR3: CASRNPGQGLTNYGYTF; DNA: TGTGCCAGCAGGAATCCGGGACAGGGGTTAACTAACTATGGCTACACCTTC
size: -; V: TRBV2; J: TRBJ2-2; D: TRBD2; CDR3: CASTPSQREVNTGELFF; DNA: TGTGCCAGCACCCCCTCCCAGCGGGAGGTTAACACCGGGGAGCTGTTTTTT
size: -; V: TRBV6-5; J: TRBJ1-5; D: -; CDR3: CASSWRLGDQPQHF; DNA: TGTGCCAGCAGTTGGAGACTGGGCGATCAGCCCCAGCATTTT
size: -; V: TRBV7-3; J: TRBJ2-3; D: TRBD2; CDR3: CASSSSGRWTDTQYF; DNA: TGTGCCAGCAGCTCCAGCGGGAGATGGACAGATACGCAGTATTTT
size: few; V: TRBV30; J: TRBJ2-7; D: -; CDR3: CAWSGGEQYF; DNA: TGTGCCTGGAGTGGGGGCGAGCAGTACTTC
size: few; V: TRBV18; J: TRBJ2-7; D: TRBD2; CDR3: CASSPQRGRPEQYF; DNA: TGTGCCAGCTCACCACAGCGGGGCAGACCCGAGCAGTACTTC
size: -; V: TRBV4-1; J: TRBJ1-6; D: -; CDR3: CASSQARFGEYNSPLHF; DNA: TGCGCCAGCAGCCAGGCAAGGTTTGGGGAGTATAATTCACCCCTCCACTTT
size: -; V: TRBV2; J: TRBJ2-2; D: -; CDR3: CASSVTTRANTGELFF; DNA: TGTGCCAGCAGTGTAACGACAAGGGCGAACACCGGGGAGCTGTTTTTT
size: -; V: TRBV11-2; J: TRBJ2-4; D: TRBD1; CDR3: CASSYKGAVARAKNIQYF; DNA: TGTGCCAGCAGCTACAAGGGGGCGGTCGCTCGAGCCAAAAACATTCAGTACTTC
size: -; V: TRBV5-1; J: TRBJ2-7; D: TRBD1; CDR3: CASSKGGDGYEQYF; DNA: TGCGCCAGCAGCAAAGGGGGCGATGGCTACGAGCAGTACTTC
size: -; V: TRBV25-1; J: TRBJ2-5; D: -; CDR3: CASSEWLETQYF; DNA: TGTGCCAGCAGTGAATGGTTGGAGACCCAGTACTTC
size: -; V: TRBV5-1; J: TRBJ2-1; D: TRBD2; CDR3: CASSFSGRGFNEQFF; DNA: TGCGCCAGCAGCTTTAGCGGGAGGGGTTTCAATGAGCAGTTCTTC
size: -; V: TRBV5-5; J: TRBJ2-7; D: TRBD1; CDR3: CASSTGERVRQYF; DNA: TGTGCCAGCTCCACAGGGGAAAGGGTGCGGCAGTACTTC
size: -; V: TRBV7-3; J: TRBJ2-3; D: -; CDR3: CASSGPAGPPTDTQYF; DNA: TGTGCCAGCAGCGGTCCGGCCGGGCCTCCAACGGATACGCAGTATTTT
size: -; V: TRBV2; J: TRBJ2-3; D: TRBD2; CDR3: CASSERGRLSTDTQYF; DNA: TGTGCCAGCAGTGAGCGGGGGAGGCTTAGCACAGATACGCAGTATTTT
size: -; V: TRBV4-1; J: TRBJ1-5; D: -; CDR3: CASSPVGAANQPQHF; DNA: TGCGCCAGCAGCCCTGTGGGGGCAGCCAATCAGCCCCAGCATTTT
size: -; V: TRBV28; J: TRBJ1-2; D: -; CDR3: CASSRQNFYGYTF; DNA: TGTGCCAGCAGTCGACAGAATTTCTATGGCTACACCTTC
size: -; V: TRBV30; J: TRBJ1-6; D: -; CDR3: CAWRLTGSEWSPLHF; DNA: TGTGCCTGGAGGCTCACAGGGTCGGAGTGGTCACCCCTCCACTTT
size: -; V: TRBV5-1; J: TRBJ2-1; D: -; CDR3: CASSLAGTRDSEFF; DNA: TGCGCCAGCAGCTTGGCCGGCACCCGGGACTCCGAATTCTTC
size: -; V: TRBV7-7; J: TRBJ2-5; D: TRBD1; CDR3: CASSIGGQGARETQYF; DNA: TGTGCTAGCTCAATCGGCGGACAGGGGGCGCGTGAGACCCAGTACTTC
size: -; V: TRBV19; J: TRBJ1-2; D: TRBD1; CDR3: CASADRGRRGYTF; DNA: TGTGCCAGTGCCGACAGGGGAAGGAGGGGCTACACCTTC
size: -; V: TRBV19; J: TRBJ2-3; D: -; CDR3: CASSIGRTSTDTQYF; DNA: TGTGCCAGTAGTATAGGTCGGACTAGCACAGATACGCAGTATTTT
size: -; V: TRBV7-3; J: TRBJ2-1; D: -; CDR3: CASSLTSGRSYNEQFF; DNA: TGTGCCAGCAGCTTAACGTCGGGGAGGTCCTACAATGAGCAGTTCTTC